The source of this TCR beta chain is a study of identical twins. Study conclusions and caveats: Model-predicted out-of-frame TCR alpha sharing fell below observed values in monozygotic twins. Within cord blood, abundant beta clonotypes carried fewer insertions, but memory repertoires showed no such trend.

On this clonotype: Its specificity is unknown.

Each CDR3 protein is one row after TCRdb ran MiXCR on the 5' RACE reads. The sample lists 520,000 or so distinct CDR3 sequences; roughly a fifth were seen once. The germline V gene has CDR1 DFQATT and CDR2 SNEGSKA (reference sequence). The CDR3 consists of 11 residues. The V end was cut by 6 bases, the J end by 10 bases, with 13 bases between. Every sampled donor was Caucasian and healthy. The same data also went into a second study, on T cells expressing NK-cell markers. This second study says: Anti-gamma-delta TCR antibody use in several experiments restricted sorting to alpha-beta TCR T cells.

This clonotype was obtained from a woman aged 18-29 years in good health. Material: CD4+ T cells sorted from blood. The chain couples TRBV20-1 to TRBJ2-1; D is unresolved. The CDR3 DNA reads as TGCAGTGCGCCATTAGTGGGGGAGCAGTTCTTC. Translation: CSAPLVGEQFF.